Listed below are T cell receptor beta chains from one sample, sequenced in a study of CD8+CD57+ T cells in acquired aplastic anemia. MiXCR, applied by TCRdb to the reads, yields one record per CDR3 protein. The sample includes approximately 200,000 distinct CDR3 sequences, around half seen only once; the top ten take 16%. The sequenced material came from sorted CD4+, CD8+, or CD8+CD57+ T cells (not recorded which) from PBMCs. Receptors were obtained from a human donor in good health, serving as a control. Both conserved end residues are part of each CDR3. D genes are given only for firm matches. Rows give clone size only sometimes, using once, few, many, or a class for an expanded clone.

V gene,J gene,clone size,CDR3 length,D gene,CDR3 protein,CDR3 DNA
TRBV7-2,TRBJ1-2,-,12,-,CASSPLAGGYTF,TGTGCCAGCAGCCCGTTAGCGGGGGGCTACACCTTC
TRBV4-3,TRBJ2-2,many,16,-,CASSQDFSPLTGELFF,TGCGCCAGCAGCCAAGATTTCTCGCCGCTAACCGGGGAGCTGTTTTTT
TRBV4-3,TRBJ1-1,many,13,-,CASSQVPDLGAFF,TGCGCCAGCAGCCAAGTCCCGGATCTCGGAGCTTTCTTT
TRBV7-3,TRBJ2-1,many,16,TRBD1,CASSSTGTGGYNEQFF,TGTGCCAGCAGCTCGACCGGGACAGGGGGGTACAATGAGCAGTTCTTC
TRBV7-2,TRBJ2-5,once,15,-,CASSLVPPGQETQYF,TGTGCCAGCAGCTTAGTACCCCCCGGGCAAGAGACCCAGTACTTC
TRBV20-1,TRBJ2-7,-,14,-,CSARDRGNSYEQYF,TGCAGTGCTAGAGACCGGGGGAACTCCTACGAGCAGTACTTC
TRBV2,TRBJ1-6,many,17,-,CASKWGDGSGLNSPLHF,TGTGCCAGCAAGTGGGGAGACGGTTCGGGGTTAAATTCACCCCTCCACTTT
TRBV5-1,TRBJ1-1,-,14,TRBD1,CASSPGTGRPEAFF,TGCGCCAGCAGCCCCGGGACAGGGAGACCTGAAGCTTTCTTT
TRBV7-2,TRBJ1-2,many,15,TRBD1,CASSLARTGQGGYTF,TGTGCCAGCAGCTTAGCGAGGACAGGGCAGGGAGGCTACACCTTC
TRBV7-9,TRBJ2-1,-,15,TRBD2,CASRRAAGVGNEQFF,TGTGCCAGCAGACGAGCGGCGGGGGTGGGAAATGAGCAGTTCTTC
TRBV19,TRBJ1-6,-,15,TRBD1,CASSSRTGRDSPLHF,TGTGCCAGTAGTAGCCGGACAGGGAGGGATTCACCCCTCCACTTT
TRBV5-1,TRBJ2-3,-,18,TRBD2,CASSLGRTSGGFTDTQYF,TGCGCCAGCAGCTTGGGACGGACTAGCGGGGGATTCACAGATACGCAGTATTTT
TRBV7-3,TRBJ2-3,-,14,-,CASSFLTTSDTQYF,TGTGCCAGCAGCTTTCTCACAACATCAGATACGCAGTATTTT
TRBV10-3,TRBJ2-5,once,15,TRBD1,CAIRQGQGIGETQYF,TGTGCCATCAGACAGGGACAGGGGATAGGTGAGACCCAGTACTTC
TRBV7-3,TRBJ2-1,-,12,-,CASSLIGNEQFF,TGTGCCAGCAGCTTAATTGGAAATGAGCAGTTCTTC
TRBV7-8,TRBJ1-2,-,15,TRBD1,CASSSSDRGYYGYTF,TGTGCCAGCAGCTCCTCTGACAGGGGATACTATGGCTACACCTTC
TRBV3-1,TRBJ2-7,many,12,-,CASSQSSYEQYF,TGTGCCAGCAGCCAAAGTTCCTACGAGCAGTACTTC